Each of the 3 T cell receptor beta chains below was sequenced from the same sample in a study of shared clonotypes between healthy human individuals. The assay was immunoSEQ multiplex PCR, and TCRdb's table has in-frame clones only and misses some. The table has some 2.3 million clones, approximately 95% seen once. Material for sequencing was naive CD4+ T cells from PBMCs. Subset here: CD45RA+ positively selected. The receptors come from a man aged 18 to 30 in good health. Some clones in this sample may be carry-over from other donors' samples.

The V call is TRBV6-1, the J call TRBJ2-5; TRBD1 might be the D (5 bases). CDR3 length: 13 amino acids. Trimming shortened V by 5 bases and J by 5 bases, and 12 bases separated the two germline ends. Looked up from germline, CDR1 is MNHNS and CDR2 is SASEGT. CDR3 residues: CASSSRVRETQYF. The CDR3 region has the DNA TGTGCCAGCAGTAGCAGGGTACGGGAGACCCAGTACTTC.

The chain joins TRBV7-2 to TRBJ2-3; possibly TRBD2 for D (6 bases). Germline V gene data show CDR1 as SGHTA and CDR2 as FQGNSA. Trimming cost V 4 bases and J 6 bases, with 14 bases left between them. The CDR3 consists of 14 residues. The CDR3 nucleotides are TGTGCCAGCAGCTGGCAGCGGGCCGGGGATACGCAGTATTTT. This gives the protein CASSWQRAGDTQYF.

This clone came up once. This chain uses TRBV6-5 with TRBJ2-6; D is undetermined. The CDR3 consists of 14 residues. V lost 4 bases, J lost 0 bases, and 4 bases lay in between. In germline, CDR1 is MNHEY, CDR2 SVGAGI. This chain's CDR3 is CASSLYSGANVLTF. The DNA of the CDR3 is TGTGCCAGCAGTTTGTACTCTGGGGCCAACGTCCTGACTTTC.